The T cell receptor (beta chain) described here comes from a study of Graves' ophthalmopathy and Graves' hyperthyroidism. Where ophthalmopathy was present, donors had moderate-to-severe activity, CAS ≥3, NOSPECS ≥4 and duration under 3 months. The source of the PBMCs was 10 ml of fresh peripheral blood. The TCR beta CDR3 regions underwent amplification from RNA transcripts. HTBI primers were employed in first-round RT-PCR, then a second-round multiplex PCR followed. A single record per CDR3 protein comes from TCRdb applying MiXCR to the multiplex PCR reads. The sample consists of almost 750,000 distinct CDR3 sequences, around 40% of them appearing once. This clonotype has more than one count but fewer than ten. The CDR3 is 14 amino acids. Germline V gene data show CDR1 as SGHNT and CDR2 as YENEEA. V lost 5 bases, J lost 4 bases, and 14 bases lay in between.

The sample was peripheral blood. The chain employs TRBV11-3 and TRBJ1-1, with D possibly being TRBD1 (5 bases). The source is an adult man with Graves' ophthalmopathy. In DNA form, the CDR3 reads TGTGCCAGCAGCCAAGGGGTGGGGGGCACTGAAGCTTTCTTT. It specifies CASSQGVGGTEAFF.